This TCR beta chain was sequenced during a study of CD8+CD57+ T cells in acquired aplastic anemia. Study in general: Yields of DNA that came from sorted CD4+ and CD8+ cells averaged about 2.9 ug. CD4+ reads averaged around 10 million in healthy donors.

Many counts were recorded for this clonotype. The antigen remains undetermined. The CDR3 covers 14 residues. Germline CDR1 DFQATT, CDR2 SNEGSKA (reference sequence). V lost 3 bases to trimming and J lost 0 bases, with 8 bases between them. Template material for TCR beta VDJ and CDR3 profiling consisted of genomic DNA. TCRdb reprocessed the reads via MiXCR and lists one record per CDR3 protein. The sample lists some 180,000 distinct CDR3 sequences; about 47% were seen once. Regarding the study as a whole: Overlap between patients and controls comprised about 30 CD8+ CDR3 sequences. Between patients and controls, CD8+ Simpson's diversity did not vary significantly.

The sample comprised sorted CD4+, CD8+, or CD8+CD57+ T cells (not recorded which) from PBMCs. The sequence was collected from a human donor in good health. This chain links TRBV20-1 with TRBJ2-2; D may be TRBD1 (5 bases). The CDR3, as DNA: TGCAGTGCTAGGGGCAGGGCGAACACCGGGGAGCTGTTTTTT. Translating gives CSARGRANTGELFF.